The clone carrying this T cell receptor (beta chain) was counted ten times or more. These data are taken from a study of T-cell reconstitution after alpha-beta-depleted transplantation in children. Germline values: CDR1 MNHNY, CDR2 SVGAGI (reference sequence). The V segment lost 4 bases and the J segment 7 bases; nucleotides outside the gene matches: 0. The CDR3 has 13 residues. The TCRbeta library incorporated unique molecular identifiers. TCRdb analysed the PCR reads with MiXCR anew, one entry per CDR3 protein. The sample carries 440,000 or so distinct CDR3 sequences, 11% recorded once. The sequences come from PBMCs from the stem cell graft donor, collected from the stem cell graft. The TCR was taken from a human donor who donated a stem cell graft to a child with acute myeloid leukemia. The rearrangement links TRBV6-6 to TRBJ1-6, with 8 bases aligning to TRBD1. The DNA for the CDR3 is TGTGCCAGCAGTTGGGACAGGAATTCACCCCTCCACTTT. Translating it yields CASSWDRNSPLHF.